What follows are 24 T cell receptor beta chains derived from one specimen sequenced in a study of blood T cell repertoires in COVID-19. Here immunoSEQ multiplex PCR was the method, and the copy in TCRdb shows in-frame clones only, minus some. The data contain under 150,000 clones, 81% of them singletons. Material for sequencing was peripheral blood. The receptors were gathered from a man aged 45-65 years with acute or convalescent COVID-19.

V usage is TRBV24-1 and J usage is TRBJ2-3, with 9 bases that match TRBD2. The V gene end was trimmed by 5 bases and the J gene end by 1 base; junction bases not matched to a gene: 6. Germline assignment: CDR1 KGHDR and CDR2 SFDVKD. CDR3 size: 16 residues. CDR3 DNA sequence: TGTGCCACCAGTGGGGCTAGCGGGGACGGCACAGATACGCAGTATTTT. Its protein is CATSGASGDGTDTQYF.

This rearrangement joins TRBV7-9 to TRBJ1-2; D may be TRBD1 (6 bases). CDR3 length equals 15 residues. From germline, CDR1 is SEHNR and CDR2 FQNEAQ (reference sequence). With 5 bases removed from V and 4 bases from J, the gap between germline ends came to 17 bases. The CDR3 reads CASSPKGGIGYGYTF. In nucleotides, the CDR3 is TGTGCCAGCAGCCCCAAGGGGGGGATCGGCTATGGCTACACCTTC.

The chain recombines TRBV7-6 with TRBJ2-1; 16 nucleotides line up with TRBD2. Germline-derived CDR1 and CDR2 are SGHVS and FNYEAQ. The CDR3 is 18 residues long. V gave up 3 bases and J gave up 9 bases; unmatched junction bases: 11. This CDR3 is CASSLSPPGTSGGAEQFF. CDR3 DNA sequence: TGTGCCAGCAGCTTGAGCCCTCCAGGGACTAGCGGGGGGGCTGAGCAGTTCTTC.

The CDR3 DNA reads as TGTGCCAGCAGTTTAGGGGGGTTGGACAATCAGCCCCAGCATTTT. Translation gives CASSLGGLDNQPQHF. J is TRBJ1-5 and V is TRBV28; TRBD1 might be the D (5 bases). CDR1 MDHEN and CDR2 SYDVKM come from the germline V gene. The V end lost 2 bases, the J end lost 3 bases, and 11 bases lay between the germline ends. The CDR3 has 15 residues.

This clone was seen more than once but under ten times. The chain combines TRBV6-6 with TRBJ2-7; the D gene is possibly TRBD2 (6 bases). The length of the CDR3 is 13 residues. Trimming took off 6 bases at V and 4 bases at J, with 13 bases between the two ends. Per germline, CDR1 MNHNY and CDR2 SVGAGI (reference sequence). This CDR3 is CASRPTAGYEQYV. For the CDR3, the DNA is TGTGCCAGCAGACCCACGGCGGGGTACGAGCAGTACGTC.

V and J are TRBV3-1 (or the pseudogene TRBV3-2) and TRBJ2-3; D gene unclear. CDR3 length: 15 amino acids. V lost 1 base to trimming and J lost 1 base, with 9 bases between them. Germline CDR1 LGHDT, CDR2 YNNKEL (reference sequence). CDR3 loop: CASSQASKRTDTQYF. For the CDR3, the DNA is TGTGCCAGCAGCCAAGCCTCCAAGCGCACAGATACGCAGTATTTT.

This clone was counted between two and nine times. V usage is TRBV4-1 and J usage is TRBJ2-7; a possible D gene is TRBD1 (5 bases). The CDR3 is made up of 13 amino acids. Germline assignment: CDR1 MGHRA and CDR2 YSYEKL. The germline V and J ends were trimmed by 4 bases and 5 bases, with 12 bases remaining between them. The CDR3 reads CASSPRGWDEQYF. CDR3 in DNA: TGCGCCAGCAGCCCTAGGGGTTGGGACGAGCAGTACTTC.

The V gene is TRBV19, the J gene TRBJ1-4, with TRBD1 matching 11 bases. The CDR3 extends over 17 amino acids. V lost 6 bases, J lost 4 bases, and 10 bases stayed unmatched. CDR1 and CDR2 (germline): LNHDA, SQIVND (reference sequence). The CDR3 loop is CASRPSGTGGINEKLFF. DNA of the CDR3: TGTGCCAGTAGACCCTCCGGGACAGGGGGGATTAATGAAAAACTGTTTTTT.

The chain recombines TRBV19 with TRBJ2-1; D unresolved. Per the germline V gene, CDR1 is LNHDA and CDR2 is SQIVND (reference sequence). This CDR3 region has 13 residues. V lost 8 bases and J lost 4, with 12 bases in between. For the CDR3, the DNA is TGTGCCAGTTCGGTGGGCGAGTACAATGAGCAGTTCTTC. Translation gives CASSVGEYNEQFF.

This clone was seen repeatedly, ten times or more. Here the CDR3 reads CASSQLGLAITGELFF. CDR3 sequence (DNA): TGCGCCAGCAGCCAACTGGGACTAGCTATCACCGGGGAGCTGTTTTTT. The chain has TRBV4-1 and TRBJ2-2, with 9 positions matching TRBD2. This CDR3 region has 16 residues. J lost 4 bases, V lost 2 bases, and 5 bases had no gene match. Germline CDR1 MGHRA, CDR2 YSYEKL.

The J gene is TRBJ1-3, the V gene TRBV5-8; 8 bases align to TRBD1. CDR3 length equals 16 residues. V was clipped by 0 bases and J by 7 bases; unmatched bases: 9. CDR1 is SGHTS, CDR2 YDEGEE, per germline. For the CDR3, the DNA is TGTGCCAGCAGCTTGGCCTTTGGACAGGGTGGTAACACCATATATTTT. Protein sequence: CASSLAFGQGGNTIYF.

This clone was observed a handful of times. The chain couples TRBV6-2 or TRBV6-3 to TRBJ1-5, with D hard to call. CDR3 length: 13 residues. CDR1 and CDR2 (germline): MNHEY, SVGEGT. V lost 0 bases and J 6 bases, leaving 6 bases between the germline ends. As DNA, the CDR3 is TGTGCCAGCAGTTACTCGAGAGGTCAGCCCCAGCATTTT. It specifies CASSYSRGQPQHF.

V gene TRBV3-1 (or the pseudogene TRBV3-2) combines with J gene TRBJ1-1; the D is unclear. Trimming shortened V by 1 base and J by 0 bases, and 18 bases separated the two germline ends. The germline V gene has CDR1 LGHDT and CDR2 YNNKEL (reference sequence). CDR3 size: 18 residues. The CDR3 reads CASSQGPPARFMNTEAFF. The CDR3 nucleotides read TGTGCCAGCAGCCAAGGTCCTCCCGCCAGGTTCATGAACACTGAAGCTTTCTTT.

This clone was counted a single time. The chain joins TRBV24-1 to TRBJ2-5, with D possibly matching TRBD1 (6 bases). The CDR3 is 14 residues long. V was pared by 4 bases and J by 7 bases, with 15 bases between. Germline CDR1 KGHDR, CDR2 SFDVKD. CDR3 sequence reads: CATSDPGTSRTQYF. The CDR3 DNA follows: TGTGCCACCAGTGACCCCGGGACATCGAGGACCCAGTACTTC.

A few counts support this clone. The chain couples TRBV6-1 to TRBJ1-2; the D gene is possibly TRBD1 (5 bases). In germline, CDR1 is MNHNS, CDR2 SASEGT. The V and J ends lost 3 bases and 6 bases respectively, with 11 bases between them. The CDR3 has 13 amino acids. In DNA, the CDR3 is TGTGCCAGCAGTGACCGCGGGGCCCATGGCTACACCTTC. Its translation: CASSDRGAHGYTF.

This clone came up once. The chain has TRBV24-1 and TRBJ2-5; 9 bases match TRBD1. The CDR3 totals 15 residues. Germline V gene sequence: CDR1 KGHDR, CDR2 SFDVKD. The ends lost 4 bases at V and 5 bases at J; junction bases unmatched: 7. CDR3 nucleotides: TGTGCCACCAGTGAGCCCGGACAGGGGAGGGAGACCCAGTACTTC. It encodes CATSEPGQGRETQYF.

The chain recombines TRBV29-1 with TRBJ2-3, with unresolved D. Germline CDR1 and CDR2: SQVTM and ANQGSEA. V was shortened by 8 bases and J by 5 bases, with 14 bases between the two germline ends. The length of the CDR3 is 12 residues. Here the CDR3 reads CSPSLPGDTQYF. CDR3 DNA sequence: TGCAGCCCGAGTCTCCCGGGAGATACGCAGTATTTT.

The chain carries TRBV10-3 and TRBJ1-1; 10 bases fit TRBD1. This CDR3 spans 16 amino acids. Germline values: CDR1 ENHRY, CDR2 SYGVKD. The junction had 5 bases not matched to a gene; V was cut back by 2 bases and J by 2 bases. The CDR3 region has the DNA TGTGCCATCAGTGAGCGGGACAGGGGACCAAACACTGAAGCTTTCTTT. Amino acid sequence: CAISERDRGPNTEAFF.

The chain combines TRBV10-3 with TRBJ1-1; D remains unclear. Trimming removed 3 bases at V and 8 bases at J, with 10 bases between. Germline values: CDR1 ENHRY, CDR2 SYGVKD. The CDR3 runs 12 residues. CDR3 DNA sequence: TGTGCCATCAGTGAACAGCCATTCGAAGCTTTCTTT. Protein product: CAISEQPFEAFF.

The CDR3 sequence: CASSQGQGLDTQYF. CDR3 coding DNA: TGTGCCAGCAGCCAAGGACAGGGCCTGGATACGCAGTATTTT. The chain uses TRBV14 and TRBJ2-3; the match to TRBD1 covers 7 bases. V trimming: 1 base; J trimming: 6 bases; junction bases outside the gene matches: 4. The CDR3 sequence is 14 residues long. CDR1 is SGHDN and CDR2 is FVKESK in the germline V gene.

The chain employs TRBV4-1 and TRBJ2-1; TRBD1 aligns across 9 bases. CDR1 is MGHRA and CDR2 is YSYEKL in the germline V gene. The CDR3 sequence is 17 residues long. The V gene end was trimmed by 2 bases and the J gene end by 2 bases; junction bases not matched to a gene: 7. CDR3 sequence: CASSQHITGGTYNEQFF. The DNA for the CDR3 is TGCGCCAGCAGCCAACACATAACAGGGGGCACCTACAATGAGCAGTTCTTC.

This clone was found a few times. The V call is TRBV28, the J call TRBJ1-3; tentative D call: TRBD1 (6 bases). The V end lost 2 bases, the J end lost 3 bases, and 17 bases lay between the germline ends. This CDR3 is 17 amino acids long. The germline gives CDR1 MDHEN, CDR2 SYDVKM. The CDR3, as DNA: TGTGCCAGCAGTTTACCCCTAGGGGGGGCGAATGGAAACACCATATATTTT. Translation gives CASSLPLGGANGNTIYF.

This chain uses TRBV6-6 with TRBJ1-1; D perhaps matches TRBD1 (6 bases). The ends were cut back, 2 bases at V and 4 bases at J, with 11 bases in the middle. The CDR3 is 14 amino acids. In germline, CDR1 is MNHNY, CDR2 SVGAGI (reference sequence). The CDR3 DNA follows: TGTGCCAGCAGTTACCCCGAAGGGGGCACTGAAGCTTTCTTT. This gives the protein CASSYPEGGTEAFF.

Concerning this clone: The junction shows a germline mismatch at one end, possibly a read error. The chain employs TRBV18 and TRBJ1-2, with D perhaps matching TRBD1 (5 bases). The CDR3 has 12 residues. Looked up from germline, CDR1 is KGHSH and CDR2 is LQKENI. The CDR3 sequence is CASLPQAGHYTF. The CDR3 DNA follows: TGTGCCAGCTTACCACAGGCAGGGCACTACACCTTC.